What follows are 15 T cell receptor beta chains derived from one specimen sequenced in a study of cytomegalovirus exposure and HLA in healthy donors. It was with 60 Vbeta and 13 Jbeta primers that the PCR ran. TCRdb's table, derived via immunoSEQ multiplex PCR, lists solely in-frame clones and lacks some. The sample yields about 130,000 clones, about 85% seen once. Sequencing input: PBMCs. All receptors come from a man younger than 35 in good health and CMV-seropositive.

This clone was detected only once. This chain connects TRBV6-7 to TRBJ2-5, with a weak D call TRBD1 (8 bases). Matching the DNA end better, TRBJ2-7 makes the J call doubtful. TRBV6-7 is assigned to the ORF class and has an uncertain function. This CDR3 comprises 17 residues. CDR3 amino acids: CASTPRRTGRATYEQYF. CDR3 nucleotides: TGTGCCAGCACTCCAAGACGGACAGGGAGGGCGACCTACGAGCAGTACTTC.

V is TRBV7-5 and J is TRBJ2-5; whether TRBD2, the table's D call, matches the DNA was not checked. TRBV7-5 is described as a pseudogene. The CDR3 is 19 amino acids. Here the CDR3 DNA reads TGTGCCAGAAGCTCCCGGCGACTCAAGGGACTAGCGGACCAAGAGACCCAGTACTTC. Amino acid sequence: CARSSRRLKGLADQETQYF.

In its sample, this clone was seen once. V and J are TRBV13 and TRBJ1-2, with D possibly TRBD1 on 6 matching bases. The germline V gene has CDR1 PRHDT and CDR2 FYEKMQ (reference sequence). V lost 2 bases, J lost 6 bases, and 10 bases lay in between. There are 13 residues in the CDR3. The CDR3 DNA is TGTGCCAGCAGCTTACAGGGGAGCCATGGCTACACCTTC. It codes for CASSLQGSHGYTF.

This chain uses TRBV11-2 with TRBJ2-7; maybe TRBD1 (5 bases). The CDR3 extends over 14 amino acids. V lost 5 bases and J lost 1, with 12 bases in between. Germline CDR1 is SGHAT and CDR2 is FQNNGV. The CDR3 sequence is CASSPGRQSYEQYF. The CDR3 DNA reads TGTGCCAGCAGCCCAGGTCGACAGTCCTACGAGCAGTACTTC.

The V and J genes are TRBV27 and TRBJ2-4, with 8 bases aligning to TRBD1. CDR1 MNHEY and CDR2 SMNVEV come from the germline V gene (reference sequence). Losses at the gene ends were 5 bases for V and 0 bases for J; bases not matched to a gene: 6. This CDR3 is built from 16 residues. In DNA form, the CDR3 reads TGTGCCAGCAGTCCAGGGACAGGCCTAGCCAAAAACATTCAGTACTTC. It translates to CASSPGTGLAKNIQYF.

The V and J genes are TRBV6-1 and TRBJ2-1; D is possibly TRBD2 (5 bases). This CDR3 contains 12 residues. The germline V and J ends were trimmed by 2 bases and 8 bases, with 7 bases remaining between them. Per the germline V gene, CDR1 is MNHNS and CDR2 is SASEGT. CDR3 nucleotides: TGTGCCAGCAGTGAACGGGGTTATGAGCAGTTCTTC. Its protein is CASSERGYEQFF.

This chain connects TRBV5-4 to TRBJ2-2, with 10 bases lining up with TRBD2. The germline V gene has CDR1 SGHNT and CDR2 YYREEE (reference sequence). V was clipped by 0 bases and J by 3 bases; unmatched bases: 2. This CDR3 region has 16 residues. The CDR3 protein is CASSLDGLADTGELFF. The DNA for the CDR3 is TGTGCCAGCAGCTTGGATGGACTAGCGGACACCGGGGAGCTGTTTTTT.

This rearrangement joins TRBV5-1 to TRBJ2-7; possible D gene TRBD2, 6 bases. Trimming cost V 4 bases and J 7 bases, with 15 bases left between them. The CDR3 has 13 residues. Germline V CDR1 and CDR2: SGHRS, YFSETQ. The CDR3 loop reads CASSPEGEDEQYF. CDR3 nucleotide sequence: TGCGCCAGCAGCCCGGAAGGGGAGGATGAGCAGTACTTC.

CDR3 loop: CASRGTSGIGELFF. CDR3 nucleotides: TGTGCCAGCAGAGGCACTAGCGGAATCGGGGAGCTGTTTTTT. The gene calls are TRBV2 and TRBJ2-2; 8 bases agree with TRBD2. This CDR3 comprises 14 residues. Trimming took 6 bases from V and 7 from J; bases not matched to a gene: 7. Germline-derived CDR1 and CDR2 are SNHLY and FYNNEI.

The V and J genes are TRBV7-2 and TRBJ2-5, with D tentatively TRBD2 (5 bases). CDR1 is SGHTA, CDR2 FQGNSA, per germline. The CDR3 is 13 amino acids. The V gene lost 3 bases and the J gene lost 4 bases, with 9 bases spanning the gap. The CDR3 protein is CASSLERSETQYF. CDR3 coding DNA: TGTGCCAGCAGCTTGGAGCGGTCAGAGACCCAGTACTTC.

The V call is TRBV18, the J call TRBJ2-3, with 15 bases fitting TRBD2. Germline values: CDR1 KGHSH, CDR2 LQKENI. The CDR3 is 17 amino acids. The junction had 7 bases not matched to a gene; V was cut back by 6 bases and J by 3 bases. The CDR3 region is CASSGGLAGGSTDTQYF. The DNA for the CDR3 is TGTGCCAGCTCGGGAGGACTAGCGGGAGGGTCAACAGATACGCAGTATTTT.

The CDR3 DNA reads as TGTGCCAGCAGCTTATCGCGTAGCTCCTACGAGCAGTACTTC. This encodes CASSLSRSSYEQYF. The rearrangement uses TRBV7-6 and TRBJ2-7, with D hard to call. Deletions cut 2 bases from V and 0 bases from J, with 8 bases between. The length of the CDR3 is 14 residues. In germline, CDR1 is SGHVS, CDR2 FNYEAQ.

This chain connects TRBV7-2 to TRBJ1-2; 9 bases line up with TRBD1. The germline CDR1 and CDR2 sequences are SGHTA and FQGNSA. With 4 bases clipped from V and 9 bases from J, the junction kept 9 bases outside the gene matches. CDR3 length: 14 amino acids. The CDR3 sequence: CASSSGTGLLSYTF. In DNA form, the CDR3 reads TGTGCCAGCAGCTCTGGGACAGGGTTATTGAGCTACACCTTC.

V and J are TRBV5-5 and TRBJ2-7; 7 bases are shared with TRBD1. Germline V lookup: CDR1 SGHKS, CDR2 YYEKEE (reference sequence). The V and J ends lost 5 bases and 7 bases, in that order; junction bases with no gene match: 12. The CDR3 contains 14 residues. CDR3 residues: CASSRQGYSEEQYF. The CDR3 coding sequence is TGTGCCAGCAGTCGACAGGGTTACTCGGAGGAGCAGTACTTC.

The rearrangement joins TRBV27 to TRBJ2-7; 12 bases line up with TRBD2. With 2 bases clipped from V and 6 bases from J, the junction kept 14 bases outside the gene matches. CDR3 length: 18 amino acids. The germline V gene has CDR1 MNHEY and CDR2 SMNVEV (reference sequence). The CDR3 DNA follows: TGTGCCAGCAGTTTAACCCCCGAGCGGGCTAGCGGGAGGGGCGAGCAGTACTTC. Translating gives CASSLTPERASGRGEQYF.